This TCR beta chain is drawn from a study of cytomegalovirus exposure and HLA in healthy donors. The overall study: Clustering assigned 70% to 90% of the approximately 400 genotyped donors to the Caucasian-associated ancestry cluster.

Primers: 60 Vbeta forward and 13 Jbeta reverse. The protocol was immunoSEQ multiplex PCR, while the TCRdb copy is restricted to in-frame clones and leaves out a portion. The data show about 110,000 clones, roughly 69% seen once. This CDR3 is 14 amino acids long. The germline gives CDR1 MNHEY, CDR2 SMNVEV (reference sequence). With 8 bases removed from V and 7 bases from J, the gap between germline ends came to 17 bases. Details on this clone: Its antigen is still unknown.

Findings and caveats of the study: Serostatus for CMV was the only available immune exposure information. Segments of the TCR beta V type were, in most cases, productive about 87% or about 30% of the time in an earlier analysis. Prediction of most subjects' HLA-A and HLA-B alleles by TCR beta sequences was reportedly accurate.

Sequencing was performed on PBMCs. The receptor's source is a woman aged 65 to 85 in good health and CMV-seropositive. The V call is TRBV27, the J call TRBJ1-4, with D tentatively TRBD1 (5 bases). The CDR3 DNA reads TGTGCCAGCTCCTGGGGGGGGTTTGGTGAAAAACTGTTTTTT. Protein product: CASSWGGFGEKLFF.